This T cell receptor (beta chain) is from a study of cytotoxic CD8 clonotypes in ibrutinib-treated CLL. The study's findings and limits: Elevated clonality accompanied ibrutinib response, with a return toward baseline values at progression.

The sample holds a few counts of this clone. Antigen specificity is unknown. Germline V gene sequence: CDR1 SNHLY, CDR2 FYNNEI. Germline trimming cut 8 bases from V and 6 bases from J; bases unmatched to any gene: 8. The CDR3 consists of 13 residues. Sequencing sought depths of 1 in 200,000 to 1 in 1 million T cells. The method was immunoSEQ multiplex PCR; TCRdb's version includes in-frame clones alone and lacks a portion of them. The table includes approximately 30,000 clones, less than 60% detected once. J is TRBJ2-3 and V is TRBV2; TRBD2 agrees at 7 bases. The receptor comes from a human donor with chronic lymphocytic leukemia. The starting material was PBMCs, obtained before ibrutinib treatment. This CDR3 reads CASGEGLMDTQYF. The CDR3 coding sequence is TGTGCCAGCGGGGAGGGGTTGATGGATACGCAGTATTTT.